This T cell receptor beta chain was obtained from a study of Tregs in tolerant kidney transplant recipients. Recipients received nonmyeloablative bone marrow transplants from related graft donors, with transient mixed chimerism. About this clone itself: The antigen remains unidentified.

V shed 2 bases and J 3 bases; nucleotides not matched to a gene: 4. The CDR3 totals 14 residues. The germline gives CDR1 SGHNT, CDR2 YYREEE (reference sequence). Sequenced by immunoSEQ multiplex PCR; TCRdb stores in-frame clones only, minus some. The profile covers about 100,000 clones, with roughly 93% appearing a single time and approximately 1.5% taken by the ten largest. Overall study results and limits: Validation in larger populations is needed because few patients were studied. Antigen-driven expansion was suggested because donor-specific Tregs expanded more than all Tregs in tolerant patients.

This sequence joins TRBV5-4 and TRBJ2-7; 8 nucleotides line up with TRBD1. Sequencing was performed on CD4+ T cells from blood (PBMCs), taken 12 months after the transplant. The sequence was obtained from a human patient who received a combined kidney and bone marrow transplant. Some T cells here may be from the graft donor. The CDR3 nucleotides read TGTGCCAGCAGCTTCGACAGGGGCAGCTACGAGCAGTACTTC. It specifies CASSFDRGSYEQYF.